This T cell receptor (beta chain) emerged from a study of naive and memory T cell subsets. Study results and caveats: Over 90% of naive TCR sequences appeared only once, unlike memory subsets. A few larger clonotypes appeared in naive repertoires, especially CD8, possibly memory cells re-expressing CD45RA. Clonotypes are single alpha or beta chains, not paired receptors.

Cells stained for CD3, CD4, CD8, CD45RA, CD27 and viability were sorted into four CD45RA/CD27 subsets. Germline assignment: CDR1 LNHDA and CDR2 SQIVND (reference sequence). The CDR3 totals 12 residues. With 6 bases removed from V and 4 bases from J, the gap between germline ends came to 7 bases. Worth noting for this clonotype: Its target is not known.

Both TRBC1 and TRBC2 were covered by a beta constant-region primer of two equimolar oligonucleotides. Four rounds of PCR amplified the ligated cDNA using nested alpha and beta constant-region primers plus SP2. TCRdb used MiXCR to reprocess the UMI-ligation and nested PCR reads, holding one entry per CDR3 protein. The sample contains 98,000 or so distinct CDR3 sequences, 11% of which appear only once. The sample taken for sequencing was naive CD4+ T cells from blood. This receptor was identified in a human donor in good health. The chain has TRBV19 and TRBJ1-5; D is ambiguous. CDR3 amino acids: CASSVGNQPQHF. The CDR3 bases are TGTGCCAGTAGCGTGGGGAATCAGCCCCAGCATTTT.